Shown below are 30 T cell receptor beta chains from a single sample sequenced in a study of cytomegalovirus exposure and HLA in healthy donors. PCR amplification relied on 60 Vbeta primers (plus 13 Jbeta primers). Repertoires were generated with immunoSEQ multiplex PCR, while TCRdb's copy carries only in-frame clones and drops some. The data contain some 130,000 clones, approximately 84% of them singletons. The sample consisted of PBMCs. The source is a boy between 2 and 10 years old in good health and CMV-seronegative.

The chain carries TRBV27 and TRBJ2-2, with 7 bases matching TRBD2. V trimming: 5 bases; J trimming: 4 bases; junction bases outside the gene matches: 16. The CDR3 is made up of 18 amino acids. Looked up from germline, CDR1 is MNHEY and CDR2 is SMNVEV (reference sequence). The DNA for the CDR3 is TGTGCCAGCAGTCCCCGGGGAGCGGGGCTCTATCTCACCGGGGAGCTGTTTTTT. As protein: CASSPRGAGLYLTGELFF.

This clone was seen a few times. The chain links TRBV10-3 to TRBJ1-1; D may be TRBD1 (6 bases). This CDR3 is 12 amino acids long. Trimming cost V 6 bases and J 2 bases, with 7 bases left between them. Per germline, CDR1 ENHRY and CDR2 SYGVKD. The CDR3 DNA follows: TGTGCCATCAGACAGGGTAACACTGAAGCTTTCTTT. Translated, it gives CAIRQGNTEAFF.

The genes are TRBV6-1 and TRBJ1-4, with 9 bases aligning to TRBD1. Unmatched junction bases numbered 11, after V lost 9 bases and J lost 6 bases. Germline lookup yields CDR1 MNHNS and CDR2 SASEGT. CDR3 length: 15 residues. The CDR3 region is CASKSARQGDEKLFF. CDR3 sequence (DNA): TGTGCCAGTAAAAGCGCCCGACAGGGGGATGAAAAACTGTTTTTT.

As for this clone: The sample contains more than one DNA sequence encoding this CDR3. The chain combines TRBV29-1 with TRBJ1-2, with D possibly TRBD1 on 5 matching bases. The germline V gene encodes CDR1 SQVTM and CDR2 ANQGSEA. The CDR3 totals 10 residues. Trimming left V 4 bases short and J 8 bases short, with 8 bases between. CDR3 sequence (DNA): TGCAGCGTTGCGGGGGTCGGCTACACCTTC. Its protein is CSVAGVGYTF.

The chain links TRBV6-5 to TRBJ2-1; 8 nucleotides match TRBD1. With V trimmed by 2 bases and J by 9 bases, 9 bases remained unmatched. The germline CDR1 and CDR2 sequences are MNHEY and SVGAGI. The CDR3 spans 15 residues. CDR3 sequence (DNA): TGTGCCAGCAGTTACCTTGGACAGGGCGGAGGTGAGCAGTTCTTC. It specifies CASSYLGQGGGEQFF.

The chain is built from TRBV4-2 and TRBJ2-5, with 11 bases aligning to TRBD2. Germline values: CDR1 LGHNA, CDR2 YNFKEQ. The CDR3 has 16 amino acids. Trimming cost V 3 bases and J 5 bases; bases outside gene matches: 8. As DNA, the CDR3 is TGTGCCAGCAGCCAGGACCCTAGCGGGGGGTGGGAGACCCAGTACTTC. Translation gives CASSQDPSGGWETQYF.

The rearrangement links TRBV9 to TRBJ2-7; 10 positions agree with TRBD2. The CDR3 length is 16 residues. Germline CDR1 is SGDLS and CDR2 is YYNGEE. V gave up 4 bases and J gave up 0 bases; unmatched junction bases: 7. DNA for the CDR3: TGTGCCAGCAGCCCTTCCCTAGCGGGGGACTCCTACGAGCAGTACTTC. It encodes CASSPSLAGDSYEQYF.

The V and J genes are TRBV11-2 and TRBJ2-1; D might be TRBD1 (6 bases). The length of the CDR3 is 16 residues. Germline lookup yields CDR1 SGHAT and CDR2 FQNNGV. Trimming took 5 bases from V and 4 from J, leaving 18 bases between them. CDR3 region: CASSPTIRGGYNEQFF. The CDR3 coding sequence is TGTGCCAGCAGCCCCACCATCCGAGGGGGATACAATGAGCAGTTCTTC.

This rearrangement joins TRBV30 to TRBJ1-2, with TRBD1 matching over 8 bases. J gave up 4 bases and V 2 bases, and 6 bases lay outside the gene matches. The CDR3 consists of 14 residues. Germline V gene lookup returns CDR1 GTSNPN and CDR2 SVGIG (reference sequence). The CDR3 here is CAWSPRDRSYGYTF. The CDR3 DNA follows: TGTGCCTGGAGTCCCCGGGACAGGTCCTATGGCTACACCTTC.

The genes are TRBV7-3 and TRBJ2-3, with 12 bases fitting TRBD2. This CDR3 region has 15 residues. V dropped 2 bases and J dropped 4; count of bases not matched to a gene: 1. CDR1 and CDR2 from the germline V gene are SGHTA and FQGTGA. As DNA, the CDR3 is TGTGCCAGCAGCTTACCTAGCGGGGGGGCAGATACGCAGTATTTT. Its protein product is CASSLPSGGADTQYF.

This clone has only a few counts. The chain couples TRBV6-1 to TRBJ1-2; D not resolved. Germline V gene data show CDR1 as MNHNS and CDR2 as SASEGT. The CDR3 is 14 residues long. V gave up 6 bases and J gave up 1 base, with 12 bases separating them. The CDR3 DNA is TGTGCCAGCAGACCTGCGACGGGTAACTATGGCTACACCTTC. Translating it yields CASRPATGNYGYTF.

The chain couples TRBV5-1 to TRBJ2-2; 10 nucleotides match TRBD1. V was pared by 0 bases and J by 5 bases, with 7 bases of the junction left unmatched. Germline V gene sequence: CDR1 SGHRS, CDR2 YFSETQ. The CDR3 consists of 17 residues. CDR3 sequence: CASSLADRTGGTGELFF. The CDR3 DNA is TGCGCCAGCAGCTTGGCCGACCGGACAGGGGGGACCGGGGAGCTGTTTTTT.

The V gene is TRBV7-9, the J gene TRBJ1-2; D not certain. CDR3 length: 13 amino acids. Germline V gene data show CDR1 as SEHNR and CDR2 as FQNEAQ (reference sequence). The ends were cut back, 4 bases at V and 3 bases at J, with 9 bases in the middle. CDR3 DNA: TGTGCCAGCAGCTCCCCCATTGACTATGGCTACACCTTC. Translated, it gives CASSSPIDYGYTF.

The chain couples TRBV2 to TRBJ2-1, with TRBD1 matching 7 bases. The length of the CDR3 is 24 residues. V lost 3 bases and J lost 5; bases outside the gene matches: 34. The germline CDR1 and CDR2 sequences are SNHLY and FYNNEI. CDR3 coding DNA: TGTGCCAGCAGTGATAATCCGGGACAGTCCTCTTTAATTCCTACCATAACCCGCAACAATGAGCAGTTCTTC. Its protein product is CASSDNPGQSSLIPTITRNNEQFF.

V gene TRBV28 combines with J gene TRBJ2-1, with D possibly being TRBD1 (5 bases). This CDR3 region has 13 residues. With 1 base removed from V and 5 bases from J, the gap between germline ends came to 6 bases. CDR1 is MDHEN, CDR2 SYDVKM, per germline. The CDR3 DNA follows: TGTGCCAGCAGTTTATCAGGGCACAATGAGCAGTTCTTC. Amino acids: CASSLSGHNEQFF.

This clone was detected only once. This rearrangement joins TRBV5-4 to TRBJ2-5; D is possibly TRBD2 (6 bases). Trimming shortened V by 0 bases and J by 1 base, and 10 bases separated the two germline ends. CDR3 length: 15 residues. Germline CDR1 SGHNT, CDR2 YYREEE (reference sequence). The DNA of the CDR3 is TGTGCCAGCAGCTTGGTAACTAGCCCCCAAGAGACCCAGTACTTC. Amino acids: CASSLVTSPQETQYF.

This sequence joins TRBV7-6 and TRBJ1-2, with 8 bases identical to TRBD1. CDR3 size: 16 residues. The germline V gene encodes CDR1 SGHVS and CDR2 FNYEAQ. The ends lost 5 bases at V and 4 bases at J; junction bases unmatched: 12. CDR3 nucleotide sequence: TGTGCCAGCAGCGCCAGCGGGACAGGAGCCCCCTATGGCTACACCTTC. Its translation: CASSASGTGAPYGYTF. Full variable domain (missing parts from reference TRBV7-6 and TRBJ1-2): GAGVSQSPRYKVTKRGQDVALRCDPISGHVSLYWYRQALGQGPEFLTYFNYEAQQDKSGLPNDRFSAERPEGSISTLTIQRTEQRDSAMYRCASSASGTGAPYGYTFGSGTRLTVV.

The chain joins TRBV5-4 to TRBJ2-7; TRBD1 is a possible D gene (5 bases). V was shortened by 1 base and J by 5 bases, with 16 bases between the two germline ends. There are 15 residues in the CDR3. Germline assignment: CDR1 SGHNT and CDR2 YYREEE (reference sequence). The CDR3 DNA sequence: TGTGCCAGCAGCTTGAGGGGCCTTAGGATCAACGAGCAGTACTTC. Its translation is CASSLRGLRINEQYF.

This clone occurred once. The chain employs TRBV4-2 and TRBJ2-7; D unclear. The CDR3 spans 14 residues. Germline V gives CDR1 LGHNA, CDR2 YNFKEQ. Trimming removed 0 bases at V and 5 bases at J, with 11 bases between. CDR3 amino acids: CASSQDGAFDEQYF. The CDR3 DNA sequence: TGTGCCAGCAGCCAAGATGGTGCGTTTGACGAGCAGTACTTC.

This clone has more than one count but fewer than ten. V gene TRBV5-6 combines with J gene TRBJ2-3; tentative D call: TRBD2 (6 bases). Per germline, CDR1 SGHDT and CDR2 YYEEEE. CDR3 size: 15 residues. V was clipped by 0 bases and J by 3 bases, with 11 bases between them. CDR3 amino acids: CASSLGLSGTDTQYF. As DNA, the CDR3 is TGTGCCAGCAGCTTGGGACTTAGCGGTACAGATACGCAGTATTTT. The full variable domain, in which reference TRBV5-6 and TRBJ2-3 provide the parts outside the CDR3, is DAGVTQSPTHLIKTRGQQVTLRCSPKSGHDTVSWYQQALGQGPQFIFQYYEEEERQRGNFPDRFSGHQFPNYSSELNVNALLLGDSALYLCASSLGLSGTDTQYFGPGTRLTVL.

The V gene is TRBV11-2, the J gene TRBJ1-1, with D unresolved. There are 13 residues in the CDR3. In germline, CDR1 is SGHAT, CDR2 FQNNGV. Deletions cut 6 bases from V and 2 bases from J, with 10 bases between. DNA of the CDR3: TGTGCCAGCAGTGGGGAGGTAAACACTGAAGCTTTCTTT. This encodes CASSGEVNTEAFF. Full variable domain (missing parts from reference TRBV11-2 and TRBJ1-1): EAGVAQSPRYKIIEKRQSVAFWCNPISGHATLYWYQQILGQGPKLLIQFQNNGVVDDSQLPKDRFSAERLKGVDSTLKIQPAKLEDSAVYLCASSGEVNTEAFFGQGTRLTVV.

The V call is TRBV13, the J call TRBJ1-2, with 9 bases matching TRBD1. With 0 bases clipped from V and 5 bases from J, the junction kept 4 bases outside the gene matches. Germline CDR1 PRHDT, CDR2 FYEKMQ (reference sequence). The CDR3 spans 15 residues. CDR3 sequence (DNA): TGTGCCAGCAGCTTAGGGGGACAGGGTGGGTATGGCTACACCTTC. This codes for CASSLGGQGGYGYTF.

The chain combines TRBV2 with TRBJ1-2; possible D gene TRBD1, 5 bases. Trimming left V 8 bases short and J 2 bases short, with 12 bases between. This CDR3 contains 13 residues. Germline CDR1 SNHLY, CDR2 FYNNEI. CDR3 loop: CASSGLLNYGYTF. For the CDR3, the DNA is TGTGCCAGCTCAGGGCTCCTGAACTATGGCTACACCTTC.

This chain uses TRBV4-2 with TRBJ1-5; weak D call: TRBD1 (6 bases). Germline V gene data show CDR1 as LGHNA and CDR2 as YNFKEQ. Between the trimmed V and J ends, which lost 1 base and 7 bases, there was a span of 17 bases. CDR3 size: 16 residues. CDR3 DNA: TGTGCCAGCAGCCAAGTAGGGGGGGTCCCGGGGCAGCCCCAGCATTTT. Its protein product is CASSQVGGVPGQPQHF.

The rearrangement joins TRBV6-4 to TRBJ2-1; 10 nucleotides line up with TRBD1. The V gene's germline CDR1 is MRHNA and CDR2 SNTAGT. This CDR3 has 14 amino acids. V shed 0 bases and J 9 bases; nucleotides not matched to a gene: 2. The CDR3 DNA reads as TGTGCCAGCAGTGACTCGGGGGACAGGGGTGAGCAGTTCTTC. It translates to CASSDSGDRGEQFF.

V and J are TRBV7-6 and TRBJ1-1; D possibly corresponds to TRBD1 (5 bases). The V gene lost 1 base and the J gene lost 6 bases, with 12 bases spanning the gap. The CDR3 runs 14 residues. In germline, CDR1 is SGHVS, CDR2 FNYEAQ. The CDR3 coding sequence is TGTGCCAGCAGCTTAGGGGGGGGAGAGGCTGAAGCTTTCTTT. Amino acid sequence: CASSLGGGEAEAFF.

This clone has just a few counts. The rearrangement uses TRBV11-2 and TRBJ2-1, with D unclear. V lost 1 base and J lost 1, with 14 bases in between. The CDR3 has 17 amino acids. From germline, CDR1 is SGHAT and CDR2 FQNNGV. The CDR3 sequence is CASSLGASAISYNEQFF. The CDR3, as DNA: TGTGCCAGCAGCTTAGGAGCAAGTGCGATATCCTACAATGAGCAGTTCTTC.

The chain couples TRBV30 to TRBJ1-2; TRBD1 agrees at 7 bases. Looked up from germline, CDR1 is GTSNPN and CDR2 is SVGIG (reference sequence). The J segment lost 0 bases and the V segment lost 2 bases, leaving 12 bases of the junction unmatched. The CDR3 extends over 17 amino acids. The CDR3 bases are TGTGCCTGGAGTTTAGGAACCGGGACAGTGTCTAACTATGGCTACACCTTC. This gives the protein CAWSLGTGTVSNYGYTF. The full variable domain, with the rest looked up from reference TRBV30 and TRBJ1-2, is SQTIHQWPATLVQPVGSPLSLECTVEGTSNPNLYWYRQAAGRGLQLLFYSVGIGQISSEVPQNLSASRPQDRQFILSSKKLLLSDSGFYLCAWSLGTGTVSNYGYTFGSGTRLTVV.

The V call is TRBV6-1, the J call TRBJ2-5, with 7 bases fitting TRBD1. Germline CDR1 reads MNHNS; CDR2 reads SASEGT. The CDR3 consists of 15 residues. J lost 5 bases, V lost 2 bases, and 8 bases had no gene match. CDR3 sequence (DNA): TGTGCCAGCAGTGAAATTTTACAGGGGTATGAGACCCAGTACTTC. It yields the protein CASSEILQGYETQYF.

The sample holds one count of this clone. The chain couples TRBV9 to TRBJ1-2; 7 bases are a match to TRBD1. Germline V CDR1 and CDR2: SGDLS, YYNGEE. The CDR3 totals 14 residues. V shed 3 bases, J shed 7 bases, and the junction held 9 bases outside the gene matches. The CDR3 nucleotides are TGTGCCAGCAGCGCCACGGTTCAGGGGGGTGGCTACACCTTC. Residues: CASSATVQGGGYTF.